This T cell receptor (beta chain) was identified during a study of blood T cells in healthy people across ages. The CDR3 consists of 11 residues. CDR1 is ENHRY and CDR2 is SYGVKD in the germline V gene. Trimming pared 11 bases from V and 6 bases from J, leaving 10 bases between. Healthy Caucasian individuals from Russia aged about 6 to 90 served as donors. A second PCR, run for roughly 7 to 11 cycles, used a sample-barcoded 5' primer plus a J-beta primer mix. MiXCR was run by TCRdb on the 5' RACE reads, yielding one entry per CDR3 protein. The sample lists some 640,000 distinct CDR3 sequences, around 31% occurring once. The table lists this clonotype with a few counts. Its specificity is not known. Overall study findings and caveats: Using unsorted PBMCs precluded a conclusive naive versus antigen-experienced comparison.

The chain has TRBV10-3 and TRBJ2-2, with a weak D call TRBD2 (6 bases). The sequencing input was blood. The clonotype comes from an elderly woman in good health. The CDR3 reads CAAAGSGELFF. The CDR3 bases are TGTGCCGCGGCGGGGTCCGGGGAGCTGTTTTTT.